One and the same sample provided the 22 T cell receptor beta chains below, sequenced in a study of blood T cell repertoires in COVID-19. Repertoires were generated with immunoSEQ multiplex PCR, while TCRdb's copy carries only in-frame clones and drops some. The table has about 170,000 clones, approximately 80% seen once. The sample was PBMCs or T cells enriched from blood (not recorded which). These receptors all stem from a man aged 50 to 60 who had recovered from COVID-19.

This clone was seen just once. J is TRBJ1-5 and V is TRBV15; a weak D match, TRBD1 (6 bases). CDR1 is LNHNV, CDR2 YYDKDF, per germline (reference sequence). The CDR3 extends over 15 amino acids. Trimming took off 5 bases at V and 4 bases at J, with 15 bases between the two ends. The CDR3 sequence is CATSRSRGKNQPQHF. The CDR3 DNA follows: TGTGCCACCAGCCGAAGCAGGGGAAAAAATCAGCCCCAGCATTTT.

The CDR3 DNA follows: TGTGCCAGTAGTATAGGACAGGACAGGGTACTCTATGGCTACACCTTC. Protein product: CASSIGQDRVLYGYTF. The chain recombines TRBV19 with TRBJ1-2; TRBD1 agrees at 8 bases. The V and J ends lost 1 base and 4 bases, in that order; junction bases with no gene match: 8. This CDR3 is built from 16 residues. Germline CDR1 reads LNHDA; CDR2 reads SQIVND (reference sequence).

The chain links TRBV7-9 to TRBJ2-1, with D perhaps matching TRBD2 (5 bases). This CDR3 comprises 15 residues. Germline V lookup: CDR1 SEHNR, CDR2 FQNEAQ (reference sequence). V was pared by 7 bases and J by 4 bases, with 17 bases between. The CDR3 DNA sequence: TGTGCCAGCATTGCCGACTACCTAGTATACAATGAGCAGTTCTTC. Its translation is CASIADYLVYNEQFF.

J is TRBJ1-5 and V is TRBV3-1 (or the pseudogene TRBV3-2), with D possibly TRBD1 on 5 matching bases. The CDR3 consists of 12 residues. The germline V gene has CDR1 LGHDT and CDR2 YNNKEL (reference sequence). V was clipped by 6 bases and J by 6 bases, with 9 bases between them. The CDR3 sequence is CASSLTGQPQHF. CDR3 sequence (DNA): TGTGCCAGCAGTCTCACAGGTCAGCCCCAGCATTTT.

V and J are TRBV11-2 and TRBJ2-5, with a tentative D call TRBD2 (6 bases). Germline V CDR1 and CDR2: SGHAT, FQNNGV. The ends were cut back, 6 bases at V and 4 bases at J, with 21 bases in the middle. The CDR3 sequence is 16 residues long. This CDR3 is CASSSSGTPLGETQYF. For the CDR3, the DNA is TGTGCCAGCAGTTCTTCCGGGACTCCCTTGGGAGAGACCCAGTACTTC.

The V and J genes are TRBV4-2 and TRBJ1-1, with 12 bases that match TRBD1. Looked up from germline, CDR1 is LGHNA and CDR2 is YNFKEQ. Losses at the gene ends were 2 bases for V and 9 bases for J; bases not matched to a gene: 13. CDR3 length: 17 residues. CDR3 sequence: CASSQQGTGGGREQAFF. CDR3 coding DNA: TGTGCCAGCAGCCAACAGGGGACAGGGGGCGGGAGGGAACAAGCTTTCTTT.

This rearrangement joins TRBV7-2 to TRBJ2-5, with TRBD2 matching over 13 bases. V was pared by 5 bases and J by 3 bases, with 6 bases of the junction left unmatched. Per the germline V gene, CDR1 is SGHTA and CDR2 is FQGNSA. The CDR3 has 16 amino acids. This CDR3 reads CASSTGTSGVKETQYF. DNA of the CDR3: TGTGCCAGCAGCACCGGGACTAGCGGGGTGAAAGAGACCCAGTACTTC. Combining the CDR3 with reference TRBV7-2 and TRBJ2-5 gives the whole variable domain GAGVSQSPSNKVTEKGKDVELRCDPISGHTALYWYRQSLGQGLEFLIYFQGNSAPDKSGLPSDRFSAERTGGSVSTLTIQRTQQEDSAVYLCASSTGTSGVKETQYFGPGTRLLVL.

This chain uses TRBV3-1 (or the pseudogene TRBV3-2) with TRBJ1-5, with D uncertain. From germline, CDR1 is LGHDT and CDR2 YNNKEL (reference sequence). This CDR3 is built from 14 residues. Trimming took 2 bases from V and 9 from J, leaving 14 bases between them. This chain's CDR3 is CASSQRREVVPQHF. CDR3 in DNA: TGTGCCAGCAGCCAACGGAGGGAGGTTGTGCCCCAGCATTTT.

This clone is a singleton in its sample. This CDR3 is also generated by other DNA sequences in the sample. V and J are TRBV18 and TRBJ2-7; possible D gene TRBD1, 6 bases. The V gene's germline CDR1 is KGHSH and CDR2 LQKENI. Trimming pared 3 bases from V and 2 bases from J, leaving 8 bases between. This CDR3 comprises 13 residues. The CDR3 DNA reads TGTGCCAGCTCACCTGGACAGACCTACGAGCAGTACTTC. Its protein product is CASSPGQTYEQYF.

The chain couples TRBV25-1 to TRBJ1-1; the D is unclear. The germline V gene has CDR1 MGHDK and CDR2 SYGVNS. V was pared by 6 bases and J by 0 bases, with 8 bases between. The CDR3 length is 13 residues. The DNA for the CDR3 is TGTGCCAGCAGCTACGACATGAACACTGAAGCTTTCTTT. Protein sequence: CASSYDMNTEAFF. Full variable domain (outside the CDR3, taken from reference TRBV25-1 and TRBJ1-1): EADIYQTPRYLVIGTGKKITLECSQTMGHDKMYWYQQDPGMELHLIHYSYGVNSTEKGDLSSESTVSRIRTEHFPLTLESARPSHTSQYLCASSYDMNTEAFFGQGTRLTVV.

The chain carries TRBV28 and TRBJ1-1; D unresolved. Germline-derived CDR1 and CDR2 are MDHEN and SYDVKM. Trimming took 2 bases from V and 4 from J, leaving 14 bases between them. The CDR3 length is 15 residues. CDR3 protein: CASSLPPKGGTEAFF. CDR3 in DNA: TGTGCCAGCAGTTTACCCCCGAAGGGAGGCACTGAAGCTTTCTTT.

This clone was seen a handful of times. The J gene is TRBJ1-6, the V gene TRBV20-1; D gene uncertain. V gave up 3 bases and J gave up 14 bases, with 11 bases separating them. Germline V lookup: CDR1 DFQATT, CDR2 SNEGSKA (reference sequence). The CDR3 totals 11 residues. CDR3 DNA: TGCAGTGCTAGCAGAGCCGGGGCCCTCCACTTT. As protein: CSASRAGALHF.

This clone was seen a few times. The chain is built from TRBV5-4 and TRBJ2-2; no clear D. Trimming removed 0 bases at V and 8 bases at J, with 11 bases between. There are 14 residues in the CDR3. Germline loops: CDR1 SGHNT, CDR2 YYREEE (reference sequence). The CDR3 coding sequence is TGTGCCAGCAGCTTGGATAGTGTTTCAGGGGAGCTGTTTTTT. Translation gives CASSLDSVSGELFF.

The chain couples TRBV13 to TRBJ2-7; tentative D call: TRBD2 (6 bases). The V end lost 4 bases, the J end lost 7 bases, and 14 bases lay between the germline ends. The CDR3 is 13 residues long. Germline CDR1 and CDR2: PRHDT and FYEKMQ (reference sequence). CDR3 sequence (DNA): TGTGCCAGCAGCTCCCGGAGGGGTGGAGAGCAGTACTTC. Protein sequence: CASSSRRGGEQYF.

The chain joins TRBV7-3 to TRBJ2-3; 10 nucleotides agree with TRBD2. This CDR3 spans 15 amino acids. J gave up 2 bases and V 4 bases, and 3 bases lay outside the gene matches. In germline, CDR1 is SGHTA, CDR2 FQGTGA. The CDR3 region has the DNA TGTGCCAGCAGCTCTAGCGGGGGTTCCACAGATACGCAGTATTTT. Residues: CASSSSGGSTDTQYF.

The chain links TRBV4-3 to TRBJ2-3; TRBD1 is a possible D gene (5 bases). CDR3 length: 15 residues. Trimming took off 3 bases at V and 3 bases at J, with 13 bases between the two ends. Germline loops: CDR1 LGHNA, CDR2 YSLEER. CDR3 residues: CASSHSSRGTDTQYF. The CDR3 bases are TGCGCCAGCAGCCACAGCTCTAGGGGAACAGATACGCAGTATTTT.

A remark on this clone: The sample has other DNA sequences that encode this CDR3 too. The genes are TRBV18 and TRBJ1-1; 11 nucleotides align to TRBD1. The germline V gene has CDR1 KGHSH and CDR2 LQKENI. The V and J ends lost 3 bases and 5 bases, in that order; junction bases with no gene match: 2. The CDR3 consists of 14 residues. CDR3: CASSPGQGGTEAFF. Here the CDR3 DNA reads TGTGCCAGCTCACCGGGACAGGGGGGGACTGAAGCTTTCTTT.

CDR3 protein: CASSLFVAGSYEQYF. DNA of the CDR3: TGTGCCAGCAGCTTGTTCGTAGCGGGGTCCTACGAGCAGTACTTC. The chain couples TRBV5-4 to TRBJ2-7; 8 bases agree with TRBD2. The V segment lost 1 base and the J segment 1 base; nucleotides outside the gene matches: 4. The germline CDR1 and CDR2 sequences are SGHNT and YYREEE (reference sequence). The CDR3 loop spans 15 amino acids.

The chain links TRBV14 to TRBJ1-1; D may be TRBD1 (6 bases). This CDR3 has 13 residues. The germline gives CDR1 SGHDN, CDR2 FVKESK. Trimming removed 6 bases from V and 6 bases from J, with 14 bases in between. Written as DNA, the CDR3 is TGTGCCAGCAGTCGTCAGGGGCGGGCTGAAGCTTTCTTT. Translating gives CASSRQGRAEAFF. The whole variable domain, filled in from reference TRBV14 and TRBJ1-1, reads EAGVTQFPSHSVIEKGQTVTLRCDPISGHDNLYWYRRVMGKEIKFLLHFVKESKQDESGMPNNRFLAERTGGTYSTLKVQPAELEDSGVYFCASSRQGRAEAFFGQGTRLTVV.

The V gene is TRBV2, the J gene TRBJ1-2, with 7 bases fitting TRBD1. The CDR3 is 12 residues long. After removal of 6 bases from V and 8 bases from J, the junction contained 6 bases not matched to a gene. Germline V gene sequence: CDR1 SNHLY, CDR2 FYNNEI. The CDR3 bases are TGTGCCAGCAGCTTCGACAGGGACGGCTACACCTTC. Translation: CASSFDRDGYTF.

This clone was seen just once. The CDR3 sequence: CASSLRGSTEAFF. CDR3 sequence (DNA): TGTGCCAGCAGTTTGCGGGGGAGTACTGAAGCTTTCTTT. The chain combines TRBV27 with TRBJ1-1; D possibly corresponds to TRBD1 (5 bases). The CDR3 length is 13 residues. Per the germline V gene, CDR1 is MNHEY and CDR2 is SMNVEV (reference sequence). V was shortened by 3 bases and J by 5 bases, with 10 bases between the two germline ends.

This clone occurred a few times. The V and J genes are TRBV25-1 and TRBJ2-7; no reliable D call. The CDR3 totals 12 residues. The V gene lost 4 bases and the J gene lost 0 bases, with 4 bases spanning the gap. Germline lookup yields CDR1 MGHDK and CDR2 SYGVNS. The CDR3 DNA reads as TGTGCCAGCAGTGGAGGCTCCTACGAGCAGTACTTC. Encoded protein: CASSGGSYEQYF.